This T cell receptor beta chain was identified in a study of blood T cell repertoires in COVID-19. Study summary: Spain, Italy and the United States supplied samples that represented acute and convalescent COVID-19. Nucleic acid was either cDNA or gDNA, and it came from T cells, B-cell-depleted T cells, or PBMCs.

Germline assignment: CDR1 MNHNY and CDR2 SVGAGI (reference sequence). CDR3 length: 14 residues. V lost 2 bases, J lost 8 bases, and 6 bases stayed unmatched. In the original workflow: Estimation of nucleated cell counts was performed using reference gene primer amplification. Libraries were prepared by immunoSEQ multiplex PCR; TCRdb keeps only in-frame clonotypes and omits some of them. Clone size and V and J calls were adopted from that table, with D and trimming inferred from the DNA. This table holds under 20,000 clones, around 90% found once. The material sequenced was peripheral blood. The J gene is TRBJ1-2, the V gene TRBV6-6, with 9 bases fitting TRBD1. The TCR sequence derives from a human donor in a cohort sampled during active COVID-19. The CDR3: CASSYAGQGGGYTF. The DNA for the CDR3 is TGTGCCAGCAGTTACGCGGGACAGGGAGGGGGCTACACCTTC.